Detailed here is one T cell receptor beta chain. Its target is unknown. The data are from a study of CD8 T cells in Susac syndrome. TCR beta was sequenced from blood CD8+ and CD4+ T cells. Isolation of CD8+ and CD4+ T cells was performed negatively, whereas enrichment of TEMRA cells was done by FACS. With random hexamers, roughly 0.45 to 1 ug RNA was reverse transcribed. An immunoSEQ multiplex PCR amplified TCR beta CDR3 over 54 Vbeta and 13 Jbeta. TCRdb independently ran MiXCR on the immunoSEQ multiplex PCR reads; one entry per CDR3 protein. Of 50,000 or so distinct CDR3 sequences listed, roughly 93% are singletons. Study conclusions and caveats: By the study's own acknowledgment, its TCR sequencing and HLA analysis included relatively few individuals.

There are 13 residues in the CDR3. CDR1 and CDR2 (germline): SQVTM, ANQGSEA. The ends were cut back, 7 bases at V and 2 bases at J, with 14 bases in the middle. This chain uses TRBV29-1 with TRBJ1-2, with D possibly matching TRBD1 (5 bases). The clonotype was recovered from a human donor with multiple sclerosis. What was sequenced was CD8+ T cells from PBMCs. CDR3 protein: CSALGEGNYGYTF. CDR3 in DNA: TGCAGCGCGTTAGGGGAAGGAAACTATGGCTACACCTTC.